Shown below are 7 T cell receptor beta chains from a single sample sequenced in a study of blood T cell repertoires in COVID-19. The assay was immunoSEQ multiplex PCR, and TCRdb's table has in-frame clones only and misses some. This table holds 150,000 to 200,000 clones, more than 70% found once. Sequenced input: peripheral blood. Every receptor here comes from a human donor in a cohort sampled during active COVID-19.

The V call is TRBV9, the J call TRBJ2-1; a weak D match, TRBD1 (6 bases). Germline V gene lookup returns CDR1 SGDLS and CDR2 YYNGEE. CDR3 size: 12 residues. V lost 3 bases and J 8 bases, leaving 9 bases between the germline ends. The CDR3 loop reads CASSATGYEQFF. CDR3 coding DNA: TGTGCCAGCAGCGCCACAGGGTATGAGCAGTTCTTC.

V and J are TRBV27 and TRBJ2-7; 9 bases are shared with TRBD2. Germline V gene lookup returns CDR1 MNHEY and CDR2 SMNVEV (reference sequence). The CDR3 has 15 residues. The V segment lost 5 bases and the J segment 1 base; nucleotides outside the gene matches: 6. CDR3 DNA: TGTGCCAGCAGTCTCCAGCGGGGGGCTTCCTACGAGCAGTACTTC. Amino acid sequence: CASSLQRGASYEQYF.

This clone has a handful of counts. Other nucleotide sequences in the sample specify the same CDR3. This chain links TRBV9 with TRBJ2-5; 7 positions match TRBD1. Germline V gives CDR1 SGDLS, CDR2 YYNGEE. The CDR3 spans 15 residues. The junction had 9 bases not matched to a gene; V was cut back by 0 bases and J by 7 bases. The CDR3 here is CASSVGGLGGGTQYF. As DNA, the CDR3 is TGTGCCAGCAGCGTAGGGGGGCTAGGGGGCGGGACCCAGTACTTC.

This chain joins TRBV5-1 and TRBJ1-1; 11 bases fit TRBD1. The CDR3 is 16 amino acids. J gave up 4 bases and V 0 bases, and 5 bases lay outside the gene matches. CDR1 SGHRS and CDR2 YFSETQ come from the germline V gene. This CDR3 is CASSLVGQGARTEAFF. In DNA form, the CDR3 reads TGCGCCAGCAGCTTGGTTGGACAGGGGGCGCGCACTGAAGCTTTCTTT.

CDR3 loop: CASSAHQNTEAFF. CDR3 in DNA: TGTGCCAGCAGCGCACACCAGAACACTGAAGCTTTCTTT. The rearrangement links TRBV9 to TRBJ1-1; D is ambiguous. V was trimmed by 3 bases and J by 1 base, leaving 7 bases between them. The CDR3 covers 13 residues. Germline V gene data show CDR1 as SGDLS and CDR2 as YYNGEE.

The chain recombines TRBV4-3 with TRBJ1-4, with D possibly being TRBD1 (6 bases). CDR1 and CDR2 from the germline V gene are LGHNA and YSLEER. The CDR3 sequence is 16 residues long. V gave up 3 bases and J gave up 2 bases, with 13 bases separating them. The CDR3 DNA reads TGCGCCAGCAGCCAGGAACTCGGACAGACTAATGAAAAACTGTTTTTT. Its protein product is CASSQELGQTNEKLFF.

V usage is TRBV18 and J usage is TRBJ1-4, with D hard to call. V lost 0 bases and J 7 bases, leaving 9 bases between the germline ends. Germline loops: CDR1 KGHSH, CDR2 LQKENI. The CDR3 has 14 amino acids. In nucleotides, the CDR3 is TGTGCCAGCTCACCACCCGGGAATAGTGAAAAACTGTTTTTT. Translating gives CASSPPGNSEKLFF.